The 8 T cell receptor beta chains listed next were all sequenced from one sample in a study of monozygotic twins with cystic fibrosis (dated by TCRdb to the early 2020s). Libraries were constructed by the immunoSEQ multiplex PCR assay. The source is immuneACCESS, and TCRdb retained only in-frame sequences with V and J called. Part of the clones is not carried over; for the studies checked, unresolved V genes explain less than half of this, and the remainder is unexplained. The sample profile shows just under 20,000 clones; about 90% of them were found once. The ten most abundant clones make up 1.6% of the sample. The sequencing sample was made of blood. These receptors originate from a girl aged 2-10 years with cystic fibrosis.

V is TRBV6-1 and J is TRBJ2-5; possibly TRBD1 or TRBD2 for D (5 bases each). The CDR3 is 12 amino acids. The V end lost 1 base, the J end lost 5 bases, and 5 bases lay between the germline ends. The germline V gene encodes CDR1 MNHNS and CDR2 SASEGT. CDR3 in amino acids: CASSEGGETQYF. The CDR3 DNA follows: TGTGCCAGCAGTGAAGGGGGGGAGACCCAGTACTTC.

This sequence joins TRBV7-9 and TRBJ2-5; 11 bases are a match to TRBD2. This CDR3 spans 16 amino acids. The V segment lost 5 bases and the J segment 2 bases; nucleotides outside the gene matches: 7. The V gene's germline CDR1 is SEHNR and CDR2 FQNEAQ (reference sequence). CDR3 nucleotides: TGTGCCAGCAGCCCGTGGGTAGCGGGAGGGCAAGAGACCCAGTACTTC. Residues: CASSPWVAGGQETQYF.

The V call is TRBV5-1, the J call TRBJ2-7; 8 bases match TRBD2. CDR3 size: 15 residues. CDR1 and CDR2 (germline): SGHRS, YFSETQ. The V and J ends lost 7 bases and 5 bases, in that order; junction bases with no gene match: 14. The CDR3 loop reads CASSSGGGAVHEQYF. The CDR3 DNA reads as TGCGCCAGCTCGTCGGGGGGGGGCGCCGTCCACGAGCAGTACTTC.

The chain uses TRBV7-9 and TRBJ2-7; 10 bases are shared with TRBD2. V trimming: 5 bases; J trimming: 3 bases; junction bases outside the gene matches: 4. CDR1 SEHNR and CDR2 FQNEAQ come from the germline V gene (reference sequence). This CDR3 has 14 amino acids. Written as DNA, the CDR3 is TGTGCCAGCAGCCCGGGGACTAGCGTCTACGAGCAGTACTTC. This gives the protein CASSPGTSVYEQYF.

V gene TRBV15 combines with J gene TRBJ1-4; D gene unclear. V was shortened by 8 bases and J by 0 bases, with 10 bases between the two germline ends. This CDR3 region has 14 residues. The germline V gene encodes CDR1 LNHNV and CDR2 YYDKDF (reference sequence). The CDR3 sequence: CATGGLATNEKLFF. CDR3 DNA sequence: TGTGCCACCGGAGGCCTTGCAACTAATGAAAAACTGTTTTTT.

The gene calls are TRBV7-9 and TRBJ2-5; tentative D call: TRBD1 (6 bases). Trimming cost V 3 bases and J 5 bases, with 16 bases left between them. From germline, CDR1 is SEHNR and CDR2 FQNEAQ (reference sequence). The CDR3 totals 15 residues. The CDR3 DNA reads TGTGCCAGCAGCTTCTACCAGGGGTTCCAGGAGACCCAGTACTTC. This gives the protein CASSFYQGFQETQYF.

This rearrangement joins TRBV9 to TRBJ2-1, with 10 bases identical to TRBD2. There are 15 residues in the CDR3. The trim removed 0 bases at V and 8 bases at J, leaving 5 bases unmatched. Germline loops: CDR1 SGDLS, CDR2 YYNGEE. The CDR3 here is CASSVVGTSDHEQFF. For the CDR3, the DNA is TGTGCCAGCAGCGTAGTCGGGACTAGCGATCATGAGCAGTTCTTC. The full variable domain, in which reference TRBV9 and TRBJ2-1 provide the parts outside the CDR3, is DSGVTQTPKHLITATGQRVTLRCSPRSGDLSVYWYQQSLDQGLQFLIQYYNGEERAKGNILERFSAQQFPDLHSELNLSSLELGDSALYFCASSVVGTSDHEQFFGPGTRLTVL.

In DNA form, the CDR3 reads TGTGCCAGCAGTCCCCCACGGATGCACCGCTACGAGCAGTACTTC. Its translation: CASSPPRMHRYEQYF. The chain combines TRBV27 with TRBJ2-5; D call uncertain. Matching the DNA end better, TRBJ2-7 makes the J call doubtful. The CDR3 runs 15 residues. Germline CDR1 is MNHEY and CDR2 is SMNVEV (reference sequence).